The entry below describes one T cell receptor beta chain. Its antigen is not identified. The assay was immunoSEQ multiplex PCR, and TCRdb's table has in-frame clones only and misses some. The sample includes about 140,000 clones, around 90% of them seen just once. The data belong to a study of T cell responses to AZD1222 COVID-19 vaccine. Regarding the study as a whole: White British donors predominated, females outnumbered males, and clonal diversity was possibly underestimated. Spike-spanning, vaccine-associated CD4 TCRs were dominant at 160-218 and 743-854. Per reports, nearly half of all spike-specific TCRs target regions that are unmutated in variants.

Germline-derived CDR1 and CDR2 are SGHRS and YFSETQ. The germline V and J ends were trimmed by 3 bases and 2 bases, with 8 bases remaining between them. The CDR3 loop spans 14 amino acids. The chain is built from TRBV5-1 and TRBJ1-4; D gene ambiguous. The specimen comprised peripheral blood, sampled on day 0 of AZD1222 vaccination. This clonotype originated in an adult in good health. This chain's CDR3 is CASSSAGTNEKLFF. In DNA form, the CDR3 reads TGCGCCAGCAGCTCCGCCGGCACTAATGAAAAACTGTTTTTT.